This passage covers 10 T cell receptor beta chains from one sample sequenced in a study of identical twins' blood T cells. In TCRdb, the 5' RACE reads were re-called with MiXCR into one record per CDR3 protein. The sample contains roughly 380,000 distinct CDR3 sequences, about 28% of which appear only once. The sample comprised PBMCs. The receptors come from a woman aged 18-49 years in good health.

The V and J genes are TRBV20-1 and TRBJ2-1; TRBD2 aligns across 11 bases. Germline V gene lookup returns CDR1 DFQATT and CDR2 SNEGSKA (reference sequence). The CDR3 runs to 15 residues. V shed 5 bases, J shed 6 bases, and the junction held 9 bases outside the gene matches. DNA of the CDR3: TGCAGTGCTCACCAACTAGCGGGAGTAAGCAATGAGCAGTTCTTC. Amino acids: CSAHQLAGVSNEQFF.

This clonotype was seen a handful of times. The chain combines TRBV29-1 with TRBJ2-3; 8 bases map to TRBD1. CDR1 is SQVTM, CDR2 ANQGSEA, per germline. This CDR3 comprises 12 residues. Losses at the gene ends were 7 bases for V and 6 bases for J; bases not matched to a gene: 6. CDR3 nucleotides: TGCAGCGCAGACAGGGGCGCGGATACGCAGTATTTT. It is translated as CSADRGADTQYF.

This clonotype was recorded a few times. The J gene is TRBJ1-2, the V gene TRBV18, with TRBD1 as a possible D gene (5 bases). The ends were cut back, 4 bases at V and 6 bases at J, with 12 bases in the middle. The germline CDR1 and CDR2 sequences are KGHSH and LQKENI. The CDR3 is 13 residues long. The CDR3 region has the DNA TGTGCCAGCTCACATAACCGGGACGATGGCTACACCTTC. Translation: CASSHNRDDGYTF. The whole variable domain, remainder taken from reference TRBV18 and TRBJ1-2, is NAGVMQNPRHLVRRRGQEARLRCSPMKGHSHVYWYRQLPEEGLKFMVYLQKENIIDESGMPKERFSAEFPKEGPSILRIQQVVRGDSAAYFCASSHNRDDGYTFGSGTRLTVV.

This chain's CDR3 is CASSIMIVGQPQHF. The CDR3 bases are TGTGCCAGTAGTATAATGATTGTTGGACAGCCCCAGCATTTT. The gene calls are TRBV19 and TRBJ1-5; D is undetermined. Trimming took 2 bases from V and 7 from J, leaving 12 bases between them. CDR3 length: 14 amino acids. The germline CDR1 and CDR2 sequences are LNHDA and SQIVND (reference sequence).

The CDR3 bases are TGTGCCAGCAGCTTGGGACACCAGAGTCAGCCCCAGCATTTT. This encodes CASSLGHQSQPQHF. The chain links TRBV5-5 to TRBJ1-5; D ambiguous. The ends were cut back, 0 bases at V and 6 bases at J, with 10 bases in the middle. The CDR3 is 14 residues long. Germline CDR1 and CDR2: SGHKS and YYEKEE (reference sequence).

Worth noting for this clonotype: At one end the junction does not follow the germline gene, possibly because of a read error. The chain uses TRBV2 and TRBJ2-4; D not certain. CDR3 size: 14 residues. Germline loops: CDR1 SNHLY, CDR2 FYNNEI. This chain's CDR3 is CASSEHPSGTIQCF. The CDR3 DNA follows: TGCGCCAGCAGTGAACATCCTTCCGGAACCATTCAGTGCTTC.

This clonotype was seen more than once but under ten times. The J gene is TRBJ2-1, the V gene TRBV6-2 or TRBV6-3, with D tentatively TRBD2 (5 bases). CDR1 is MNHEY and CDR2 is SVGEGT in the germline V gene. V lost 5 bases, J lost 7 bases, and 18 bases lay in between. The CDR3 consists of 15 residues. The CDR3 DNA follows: TGTGCCAGCAGTGCGGGCCGACGCTACCGAAATGAGCAGTTCTTC. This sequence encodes CASSAGRRYRNEQFF.

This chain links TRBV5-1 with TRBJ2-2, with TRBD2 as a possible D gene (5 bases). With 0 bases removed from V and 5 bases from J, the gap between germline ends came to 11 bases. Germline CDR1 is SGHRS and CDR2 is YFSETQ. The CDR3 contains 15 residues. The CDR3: CASSLGQRLTGELFF. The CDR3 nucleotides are TGCGCCAGCAGCTTGGGGCAGCGGTTGACCGGGGAGCTGTTTTTT.

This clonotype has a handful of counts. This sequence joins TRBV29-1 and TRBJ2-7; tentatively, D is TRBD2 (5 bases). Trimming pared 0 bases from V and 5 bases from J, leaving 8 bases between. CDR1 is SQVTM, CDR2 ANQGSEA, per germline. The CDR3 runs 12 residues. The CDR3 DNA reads TGCAGCGTTGAAGACGGAGCGGACGAGCAGTACTTC. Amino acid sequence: CSVEDGADEQYF.

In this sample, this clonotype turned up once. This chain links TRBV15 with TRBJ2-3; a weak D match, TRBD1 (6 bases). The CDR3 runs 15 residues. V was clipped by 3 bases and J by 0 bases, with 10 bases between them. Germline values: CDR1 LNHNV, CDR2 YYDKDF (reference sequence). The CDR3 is CATSRGDNSTDTQYF. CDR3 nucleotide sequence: TGTGCCACCAGCAGGGGGGACAATAGCACAGATACGCAGTATTTT.